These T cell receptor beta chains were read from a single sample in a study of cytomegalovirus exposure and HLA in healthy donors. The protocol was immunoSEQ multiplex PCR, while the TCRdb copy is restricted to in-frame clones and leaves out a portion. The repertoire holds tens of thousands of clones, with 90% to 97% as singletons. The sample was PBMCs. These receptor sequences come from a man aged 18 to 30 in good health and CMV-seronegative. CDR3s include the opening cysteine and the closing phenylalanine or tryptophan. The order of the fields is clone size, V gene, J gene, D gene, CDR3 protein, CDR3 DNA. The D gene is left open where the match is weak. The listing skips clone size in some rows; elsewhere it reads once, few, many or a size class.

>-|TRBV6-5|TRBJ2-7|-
CASSYVKRGEQYF
TGTGCCAGCAGTTATGTTAAGAGGGGGGAGCAGTACTTC
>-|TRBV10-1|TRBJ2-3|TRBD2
CASSESVAGVGTDTQYF
TGCGCCAGCAGTGAGTCCGTAGCGGGAGTGGGCACAGATACGCAGTATTTT
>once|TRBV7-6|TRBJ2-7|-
CASSLVADSSYEQYF
TGTGCCAGCAGCTTAGTGGCGGATAGCTCCTACGAGCAGTACTTC
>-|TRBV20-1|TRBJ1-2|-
CSARTNYGYTF
TGCAGTGCTAGGACAAACTATGGCTACACCTTC
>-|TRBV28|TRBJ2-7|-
CASSLSGGSSYEQYF
TGTGCCAGCAGTTTAAGCGGCGGCAGCTCCTACGAGCAGTACTTC
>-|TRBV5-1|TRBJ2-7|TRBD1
CASSLLGTGTEQYF
TGCGCCAGCAGCTTGCTGGGGACAGGCACCGAGCAGTACTTC
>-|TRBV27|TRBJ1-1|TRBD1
CASSSDRGPTEAFF
TGTGCCAGCAGTTCGGACAGGGGGCCCACTGAAGCTTTCTTT
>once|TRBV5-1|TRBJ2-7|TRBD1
CASSLGGRGREQYF
TGCGCCAGCAGCCTGGGGGGCAGGGGGCGCGAGCAGTACTTC
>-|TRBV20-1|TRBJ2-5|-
CSARVRETQYF
TGCAGTGCTAGAGTCCGGGAGACCCAGTACTTC
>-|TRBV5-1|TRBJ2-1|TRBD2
CASSREIAGGYNEQFF
TGCGCCAGCAGCCGGGAAATAGCGGGAGGTTACAATGAGCAGTTCTTC
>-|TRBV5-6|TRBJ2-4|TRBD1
CASSLWDRNKNIQYF
TGTGCCAGCAGCTTGTGGGACAGAAACAAAAACATTCAGTACTTC
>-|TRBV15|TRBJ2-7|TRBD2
CATSRDAGGPISSYEQYF
TGTGCCACCAGCAGAGATGCGGGAGGGCCCATCTCTTCCTACGAGCAGTACTTC
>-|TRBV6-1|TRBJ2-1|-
CASSGASDHNEQFF
TGTGCCAGCAGTGGAGCTAGCGACCACAATGAGCAGTTCTTC
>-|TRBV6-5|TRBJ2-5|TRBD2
CASTNGLAGVETQYF
TGTGCCAGCACCAACGGACTAGCGGGAGTAGAGACCCAGTACTTC
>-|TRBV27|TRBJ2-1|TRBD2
CASKLAGGPGEQFF
TGTGCCAGCAAACTAGCGGGAGGGCCGGGTGAGCAGTTCTTC
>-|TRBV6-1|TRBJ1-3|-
CASSESTTGKRADPSKVGNTIYF
TGTGCCAGCAGTGAAAGTACTACAGGTAAGCGAGCAGATCCATCAAAGGTCGGAAACACCATATATTTT
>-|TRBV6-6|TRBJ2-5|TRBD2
CASRSERERQETQYF
TGTGCCAGCAGATCAGAGCGGGAGAGGCAAGAGACCCAGTACTTC
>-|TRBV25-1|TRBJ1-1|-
CASSMNRTPFF
TGTGCCAGCAGTATGAACAGGACCCCTTTCTTT
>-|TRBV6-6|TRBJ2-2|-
CASSSRQTNTGELFF
TGTGCCAGCAGTTCCCGACAGACGAACACCGGGGAGCTGTTTTTT
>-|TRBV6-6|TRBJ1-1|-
CASRNTPEAFF
TGTGCCAGCAGAAACACCCCTGAAGCTTTCTTT
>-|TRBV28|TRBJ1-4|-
CASSLLGAFGEKLFF
TGTGCCAGCAGTTTATTGGGGGCTTTCGGTGAAAAACTGTTTTTT
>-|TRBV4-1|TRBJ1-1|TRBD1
CASSQGQGFSTEAFF
TGCGCCAGCAGCCAAGGACAGGGTTTTAGCACTGAAGCTTTCTTT
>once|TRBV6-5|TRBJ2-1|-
CASSSTTDNEQFF
TGTGCCAGCAGTTCCACGACTGACAATGAGCAGTTCTTC
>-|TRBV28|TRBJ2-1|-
CASSPKGGAHYNEQFF
TGTGCCAGCAGCCCCAAAGGGGGGGCGCATTACAATGAGCAGTTCTTC
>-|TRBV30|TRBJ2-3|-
CAWNDGGRDTQYF
TGTGCCTGGAACGACGGGGGAAGAGATACGCAGTATTTT
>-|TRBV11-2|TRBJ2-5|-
CASRSGLQETQYF
TGTGCCAGCAGGAGCGGGCTCCAAGAGACCCAGTACTTC
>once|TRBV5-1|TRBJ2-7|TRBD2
CASSSGARLAGGQQYF
TGCGCCAGCAGCTCTGGGGCCCGACTAGCGGGAGGGCAGCAGTACTTC
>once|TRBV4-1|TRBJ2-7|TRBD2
CASRLGLAGNYEQYF
TGCGCCAGCAGGCTCGGACTAGCGGGGAACTACGAGCAGTACTTC
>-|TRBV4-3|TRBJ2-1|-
CASSQDHGEPLYNEQFF
TGCGCCAGCAGCCAAGATCATGGAGAGCCGCTTTACAATGAGCAGTTCTTC
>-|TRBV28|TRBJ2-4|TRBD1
CASSSWDREGNIQYF
TGTGCCAGCAGTTCCTGGGACAGGGAGGGGAACATTCAGTACTTC
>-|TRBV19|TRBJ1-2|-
CATTTNGRGYTF
TGTGCCACCACTACGAACGGCCGAGGCTACACCTTC
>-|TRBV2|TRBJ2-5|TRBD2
CASRGGVAGWRETQYF
TGTGCCAGCAGGGGGGGGGTAGCGGGATGGAGAGAGACCCAGTACTTC
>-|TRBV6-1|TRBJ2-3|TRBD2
CASSGIAGGGDTQYF
TGTGCCAGCAGTGGCATAGCGGGAGGGGGAGATACGCAGTATTTT
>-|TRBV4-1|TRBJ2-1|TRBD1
CASSQVGGDEQFF
TGCGCCAGCAGCCAAGTAGGGGGCGATGAGCAGTTCTTC
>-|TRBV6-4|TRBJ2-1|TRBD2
CASSPGGSYNEQFF
TGTGCCAGCAGTCCGGGAGGGTCCTACAATGAGCAGTTCTTC